The 21 T cell receptor beta chains presented below share a single source sample, sequenced in a study of blood T cell repertoires in COVID-19. Libraries were prepared by immunoSEQ multiplex PCR; TCRdb keeps only in-frame clonotypes and omits some of them. The sample comprises under 75,000 clones, more than 60% of which are singletons, and roughly a fifth rests with the top ten. Sequences were obtained from peripheral blood. These receptors were taken from a man aged 60-69 years with acute or convalescent COVID-19.

V gene TRBV3-1 (or the pseudogene TRBV3-2) combines with J gene TRBJ1-6; weak D call: TRBD1 (6 bases). Trimming removed 0 bases from V and 7 bases from J, with 7 bases in between. This CDR3 is built from 14 residues. Germline V gives CDR1 LGHDT, CDR2 YNNKEL (reference sequence). This CDR3 reads CASSQEGANSPLHF. As DNA, the CDR3 is TGTGCCAGCAGCCAAGAGGGGGCAAATTCACCCCTCCACTTT.

V and J are TRBV30 and TRBJ2-5; 8 bases match TRBD2. The length of the CDR3 is 13 residues. V trimming: 1 base; J trimming: 3 bases; junction bases outside the gene matches: 1. From germline, CDR1 is GTSNPN and CDR2 SVGIG (reference sequence). CDR3 protein: CAWSGGLEETQYF. DNA of the CDR3: TGTGCCTGGAGTGGGGGACTAGAAGAGACCCAGTACTTC.

This clone was detected only a few times. The chain couples TRBV5-1 to TRBJ2-3, with 8 bases aligning to TRBD1. The germline gives CDR1 SGHRS, CDR2 YFSETQ. The CDR3 extends over 12 amino acids. V dropped 4 bases and J dropped 7; count of bases not matched to a gene: 2. CDR3 in amino acids: CASSTGGNTQYF. In DNA, the CDR3 is TGCGCCAGCAGCACAGGGGGGAATACGCAGTATTTT.

The genes are TRBV5-1 and TRBJ2-3; TRBD2 matches at 11 bases. V was clipped by 2 bases and J by 2 bases; unmatched bases: 1. Germline-derived CDR1 and CDR2 are SGHRS and YFSETQ. The CDR3 is 15 amino acids. The chain's CDR3 is CASSLLAGDTDTQYF. The CDR3 DNA reads as TGCGCCAGCAGCTTACTAGCGGGGGACACAGATACGCAGTATTTT.

A few counts support this clone. J is TRBJ2-7 and V is TRBV4-1; 13 bases are shared with TRBD2. This CDR3 spans 15 amino acids. V lost 5 bases, J lost 4 bases, and 5 bases stayed unmatched. Germline lookup yields CDR1 MGHRA and CDR2 YSYEKL. This chain's CDR3 is CASSKGLAGVYEQYF. The CDR3 DNA is TGCGCCAGCAGCAAAGGACTAGCGGGGGTTTACGAGCAGTACTTC.

The V gene is TRBV19, the J gene TRBJ1-1; D is perhaps TRBD1 (5 bases). Trimming stripped 7 bases from V and 5 bases from J, with 20 bases between. Per germline, CDR1 LNHDA and CDR2 SQIVND (reference sequence). This CDR3 contains 15 residues. The CDR3 loop reads CASNPRGGGGTEAFF. The CDR3 DNA is TGTGCCAGTAACCCCCGGGGCGGGGGGGGGACTGAAGCTTTCTTT.

The genes are TRBV11-3 and TRBJ2-1; possibly TRBD2 for D (7 bases). The CDR3 extends over 16 amino acids. Trimming pared 5 bases from V and 7 bases from J, leaving 21 bases between. The germline V gene encodes CDR1 SGHNT and CDR2 YENEEA. CDR3: CASSPRLAGAKNEQFF. As DNA, the CDR3 is TGTGCCAGCAGCCCAAGGTTGGCGGGGGCCAAAAATGAGCAGTTCTTC.

The chain has TRBV3-1 (or the pseudogene TRBV3-2) and TRBJ2-7, with TRBD1 as a possible D gene (6 bases). With 3 bases removed from V and 3 bases from J, the gap between germline ends came to 18 bases. Germline V CDR1 and CDR2: LGHDT, YNNKEL (reference sequence). The length of the CDR3 is 16 residues. CDR3 in amino acids: CASSQGAPGDGYEQYV. For the CDR3, the DNA is TGTGCCAGCAGCCAGGGGGCCCCAGGGGACGGCTACGAGCAGTACGTC.

V usage is TRBV14 and J usage is TRBJ2-1; D not resolved. With 9 bases removed from V and 8 bases from J, the gap between germline ends came to 8 bases. CDR3 length: 10 residues. CDR1 is SGHDN and CDR2 is FVKESK in the germline V gene. In DNA, the CDR3 is TGTGCCAGATATGTTGATGAGCAGTTCTTC. Translation: CARYVDEQFF.

This chain connects TRBV18 to TRBJ1-5; D possibly corresponds to TRBD1 (5 bases). This CDR3 is 15 amino acids long. Germline V CDR1 and CDR2: KGHSH, LQKENI. V was pared by 2 bases and J by 0 bases, with 8 bases between. CDR3 sequence: CASSPTGHSNQPQHF. CDR3 DNA sequence: TGTGCCAGCTCACCAACTGGACATAGCAATCAGCCCCAGCATTTT.

This chain joins TRBV5-1 and TRBJ2-7, with D maybe TRBD1 (6 bases). Per the germline V gene, CDR1 is SGHRS and CDR2 is YFSETQ. The V gene lost 0 bases and the J gene lost 0 bases, with 19 bases spanning the gap. The CDR3 consists of 18 residues. The CDR3 sequence: CASSLAPQGMRSSYEQYF. CDR3 sequence (DNA): TGCGCCAGCAGCTTGGCTCCCCAGGGGATGCGGTCCTCCTACGAGCAGTACTTC.

This sequence joins TRBV5-1 and TRBJ1-2; 7 nucleotides line up with TRBD1. The CDR3 is 14 residues long. J lost 5 bases, V lost 4 bases, and 8 bases had no gene match. Germline V lookup: CDR1 SGHRS, CDR2 YFSETQ. The CDR3 DNA sequence: TGCGCCAGCAGCACTCCGGGACAGATATATGGCTACACCTTC. It translates to CASSTPGQIYGYTF. Looking up the rest from reference TRBV5-1 and TRBJ1-2 gives the full variable domain: KAGVTQTPRYLIKTRGQQVTLSCSPISGHRSVSWYQQTPGQGLQFLFEYFSETQRNKGNFPGRFSGRQFSNSRSEMNVSTLELGDSALYLCASSTPGQIYGYTFGSGTRLTVV.

This clone was seen once. The rearrangement links TRBV6-4 to TRBJ1-1; D is perhaps TRBD1 (6 bases). Trimming shortened V by 2 bases and J by 4 bases, and 14 bases separated the two germline ends. From germline, CDR1 is MRHNA and CDR2 SNTAGT. This CDR3 has 15 residues. The CDR3 here is CASSDTYTGPTEAFF. CDR3 bases: TGTGCCAGCAGTGACACCTATACAGGGCCCACTGAAGCTTTCTTT.

The chain links TRBV6-1 to TRBJ1-2, with D unclear. V lost 2 bases, J lost 4 bases, and 5 bases lay in between. This CDR3 spans 12 amino acids. From germline, CDR1 is MNHNS and CDR2 SASEGT. CDR3 amino acids: CASSERGYGYTF. The CDR3 nucleotides are TGTGCCAGCAGTGAACGGGGCTATGGCTACACCTTC.

This chain uses TRBV4-2 with TRBJ2-1; TRBD2 matches at 12 bases. Trimming removed 0 bases from V and 8 bases from J; junction bases left unmatched: 11. Germline V lookup: CDR1 LGHNA, CDR2 YNFKEQ. The CDR3 consists of 18 residues. CDR3 sequence: CASSQDVSTSGSSHEQFF. For the CDR3, the DNA is TGTGCCAGCAGCCAAGATGTCTCGACTAGCGGGAGTTCCCATGAGCAGTTCTTC.

CDR3 in DNA: TGTGCCAGCAGCCGGGAGGGGAACACTGAAGCTTTCTTT. Translated: CASSREGNTEAFF. The chain uses TRBV3-1 (or the pseudogene TRBV3-2) and TRBJ1-1; D remains unclear. The CDR3 spans 13 residues. The V gene's germline CDR1 is LGHDT and CDR2 YNNKEL (reference sequence). Trimming left V 4 bases short and J 1 base short, with 7 bases between.

V is TRBV30 and J is TRBJ2-7, with D possibly matching TRBD1 (6 bases). Trimming left V 5 bases short and J 1 base short, with 24 bases between. This CDR3 is built from 17 residues. Germline V gene sequence: CDR1 GTSNPN, CDR2 SVGIG (reference sequence). CDR3 sequence: CAWGKGILQGLSYEQYF. The CDR3 region has the DNA TGTGCCTGGGGAAAAGGGATCCTCCAGGGGCTATCCTACGAGCAGTACTTC.

CDR3 in amino acids: CASSQDLLAGGPTDTQYF. The CDR3 DNA sequence: TGTGCCAGCAGCCAAGATCTGTTAGCGGGAGGCCCGACAGATACGCAGTATTTT. The chain uses TRBV3-1 (or the pseudogene TRBV3-2) and TRBJ2-3; 10 bases line up with TRBD2. V shed 0 bases, J shed 3 bases, and the junction held 9 bases outside the gene matches. The CDR3 loop spans 18 amino acids. Germline assignment: CDR1 LGHDT and CDR2 YNNKEL (reference sequence).

The chain links TRBV21-1 to TRBJ2-1; no check of the table's D call, TRBD1, against the DNA was made. TRBV21-1 is classified as a pseudogene. The CDR3 totals 14 residues. The CDR3 region has the DNA TGTGCCAGCTCCGACAGGGAATCAGGCAATGAGCAGTTCTTC. Translation gives CASSDRESGNEQFF.

This clone occurred a few times. The chain combines TRBV5-4 with TRBJ1-3; D is possibly TRBD1 (6 bases). The CDR3 is made up of 15 amino acids. The V end lost 0 bases, the J end lost 2 bases, and 9 bases lay between the germline ends. CDR1 and CDR2 (germline): SGHNT, YYREEE (reference sequence). The CDR3 reads CASSLAGGTGNTIYF. For the CDR3, the DNA is TGTGCCAGCAGCTTGGCGGGGGGCACTGGAAACACCATATATTTT.

The chain joins TRBV6-6 to TRBJ2-1, with 13 bases lining up with TRBD2. The germline V gene encodes CDR1 MNHNY and CDR2 SVGAGI (reference sequence). Trimming cost V 5 bases and J 10 bases; bases outside gene matches: 5. The CDR3 has 14 amino acids. The DNA of the CDR3 is TGTGCCAGCAGTCGGACTAGCGGGAGTTCCGAGCAGTTCTTC. Its protein product is CASSRTSGSSEQFF.